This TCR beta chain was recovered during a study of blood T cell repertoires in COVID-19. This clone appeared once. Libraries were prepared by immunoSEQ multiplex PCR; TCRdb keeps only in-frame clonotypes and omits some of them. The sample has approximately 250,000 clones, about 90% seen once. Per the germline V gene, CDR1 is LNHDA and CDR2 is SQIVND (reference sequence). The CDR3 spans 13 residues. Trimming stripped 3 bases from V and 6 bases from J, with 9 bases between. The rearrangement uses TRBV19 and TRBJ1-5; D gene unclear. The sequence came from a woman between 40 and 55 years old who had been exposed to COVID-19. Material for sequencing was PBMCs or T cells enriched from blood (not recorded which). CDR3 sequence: CASSIERAQPQHF. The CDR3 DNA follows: TGTGCCAGTAGTATCGAGCGGGCTCAGCCCCAGCATTTT.